What follows describes a single T cell receptor (beta chain). The target antigen is unknown. This entry comes from a study of cytomegalovirus exposure and HLA in healthy donors. Study findings and constraints: Most observed TCR sequences were rare, whereas some public TCRs were detected in many donors. The classifier reportedly diagnosed cytomegalovirus status with high sensitivity and specificity.

The protocol was immunoSEQ multiplex PCR, while the TCRdb copy is restricted to in-frame clones and leaves out a portion. The sample comprises a few hundred thousand clones, roughly 88% of which are singletons, and about an eighth rests with the top ten. The V and J ends lost 1 base and 7 bases respectively, with 5 bases between them. The CDR3 totals 12 residues. CDR1 and CDR2 (germline): LNHNV, YYDKDF (reference sequence). The material sequenced was PBMCs. The TCR originated in a woman in her 30s in good health and CMV-seropositive. The chain uses TRBV15 and TRBJ1-3; D is unresolved. CDR3 sequence (DNA): TGTGCCACCAGCAGAGGAACTAACACCATATATTTT. Residues: CATSRGTNTIYF.